These T cell receptor beta chains were read from a single sample in a study of blood T cell repertoires in COVID-19. Here immunoSEQ multiplex PCR was the method, and the copy in TCRdb shows in-frame clones only, minus some. The sample yields some 250,000 clones, roughly 91% seen once. Sequenced material: peripheral blood. These receptors were collected from a woman in her forties who had recovered from COVID-19. Each CDR3 is given with its conserved first and last residue. A D gene is named only where the DNA matches it firmly. Only part of the rows carry a size: once, few, many, or a class if the clone is expanded.

TRBV14,.,few,TRBJ1-2,CASSQAHGTNYGYTF,TGTGCCAGCAGCCAAGCCCACGGGACAAACTATGGCTACACCTTC
TRBV6-4,.,.,TRBJ2-6,CASSVEHSGANVLTF,TGTGCCAGCAGTGTGGAGCACTCTGGGGCCAACGTCCTGACTTTC
TRBV25-1,TRBD1,.,TRBJ1-6,CASSPPDRASRGGSPLHF,TGTGCCAGCAGTCCCCCGGACAGGGCCTCCCGGGGAGGTTCACCCCTCCACTTT
TRBV12-3/TRBV12-4,.,.,TRBJ2-1,CASRSAGRQFF,TGTGCCAGCAGGTCCGCGGGACGGCAGTTCTTC
TRBV30,TRBD1,.,TRBJ1-6,CAWMEGGTGRSPLHF,TGTGCCTGGATGGAGGGTGGGACAGGGCGTTCACCCCTCCACTTT
TRBV14,.,once,TRBJ1-6,CASSQVGGVGNSPLHF,TGTGCCAGCAGCCAAGTCGGCGGGGTGGGTAATTCACCCCTCCACTTT
TRBV7-9,.,.,TRBJ1-2,CASSLVATNGYTF,TGTGCCAGCAGCTTAGTGGCCACAAATGGCTACACCTTC
TRBV24-1,TRBD2,.,TRBJ2-3,CATSDPTGGSPQSQYF,TGTGCCACCAGTGACCCCACCGGGGGGTCCCCGCAGTCGCAGTATTTT
TRBV6-2/TRBV6-3,TRBD2,.,TRBJ2-1,CASSYRLAGAYNEQFF,TGTGCCAGCAGTTATCGGCTAGCGGGGGCATACAATGAGCAGTTCTTC
TRBV27,TRBD2,.,TRBJ2-4,CASSWGGFGPMVGKNIQYF,TGTGCCAGCAGTTGGGGGGGGTTCGGGCCTATGGTAGGCAAAAACATTCAGTACTTC
TRBV21-1,.,.,TRBJ2-1,CASSMGTGQFF,TGTGCCAGCAGCATGGGGACAGGGCAGTTCTTC
TRBV5-4,.,.,TRBJ1-4,CASSAWGHQRGEKLFF,TGTGCCAGCAGCGCCTGGGGGCACCAGCGGGGTGAAAAACTGTTTTTT
TRBV11-2,.,.,TRBJ1-5,CASSAQGGSNQPQHF,TGTGCCAGCAGCGCCCAGGGTGGGAGCAATCAGCCCCAGCATTTT
TRBV5-1,.,.,TRBJ2-5,CASSSGTSLKETQYF,TGCGCCAGCAGCTCTGGAACTAGCCTTAAAGAGACCCAGTACTTC
TRBV4-1,TRBD1,.,TRBJ1-2,CASSQLGQGPGYTF,TGCGCCAGCAGCCAACTGGGACAGGGGCCTGGCTACACCTTC
TRBV15,.,.,TRBJ2-2,CATSAENTGELFF,TGTGCCACCAGTGCGGAGAACACCGGGGAGCTGTTTTTT
TRBV12-3/TRBV12-4,.,.,TRBJ2-2,CATTGGSTGELFF,TGTGCCACCACCGGGGGTTCCACCGGGGAGCTGTTTTTT
TRBV27,TRBD2,.,TRBJ2-2,CASSFMASGPGGELFF,TGTGCCAGCAGTTTCATGGCTAGCGGTCCGGGGGGGGAGCTGTTTTTT
TRBV29-1,.,.,TRBJ1-2,CSVEWADANYGYTF,TGCAGCGTTGAGTGGGCAGACGCTAACTATGGCTACACCTTC
TRBV19,.,.,TRBJ1-4,CASTPQGLGTREKLFF,TGTGCCAGTACGCCCCAGGGGCTGGGGACGAGGGAAAAACTGTTTTTT
TRBV5-1,.,.,TRBJ2-1,CASSGRDGGNEQFF,TGCGCCAGCTCTGGGCGGGATGGGGGCAATGAGCAGTTCTTC
TRBV6-5,.,.,TRBJ1-2,CASTPSRGGYGYTF,TGTGCCAGCACCCCAAGTCGGGGTGGCTATGGCTACACCTTC
TRBV10-3,.,.,TRBJ2-6,CAIGSSPSGANVLTF,TGTGCCATCGGCAGTTCCCCCTCTGGGGCCAACGTCCTGACTTTC
TRBV30,TRBD1,.,TRBJ1-2,CAWSAGTAFLSDGYTF,TGTGCCTGGAGTGCGGGGACAGCCTTCTTGTCGGATGGCTACACCTTC
TRBV13,TRBD2,.,TRBJ2-5,CASSPFPGGETQYF,TGTGCCAGCAGCCCTTTCCCGGGGGGAGAGACCCAGTACTTC
TRBV5-1,.,once,TRBJ2-6,CASTQGGANVLTF,TGCGCCAGCACCCAGGGGGGGGCCAACGTCCTGACTTTC
TRBV30,.,.,TRBJ2-3,CASGARDTQYF,TGTGCCTCAGGTGCCCGGGATACGCAGTATTTT
TRBV7-9,TRBD1,.,TRBJ2-5,CASSGQGRFQETQYF,TGTGCCAGCAGCGGACAGGGAAGGTTTCAAGAGACCCAGTACTTC
TRBV10-3,.,.,TRBJ1-5,CAISTGQSSFASNQPQHF,TGTGCCATCAGTACCGGACAGTCCAGCTTTGCGAGCAATCAGCCCCAGCATTTT
TRBV27,.,once,TRBJ2-3,CASSFLQGRDTQYF,TGTGCCAGCAGTTTTCTACAGGGGAGGGATACGCAGTATTTT
TRBV7-2,.,.,TRBJ2-3,CASSRGWASTDTQYF,TGTGCCAGCAGCCGGGGATGGGCTAGCACAGATACGCAGTATTTT
TRBV11-2,.,.,TRBJ2-7,CASSLGLGGYEQYF,TGTGCCAGCAGCTTAGGTTTGGGGGGCTACGAGCAGTACTTC
TRBV10-1,TRBD2,.,TRBJ2-1,CASSESPGGAKNEQFF,TGCGCCAGCAGTGAGTCGCCGGGAGGGGCCAAAAATGAGCAGTTCTTC
TRBV9,TRBD2,once,TRBJ2-5,CASSPIAGETQYF,TGTGCCAGCAGCCCCATAGCGGGAGAGACCCAGTACTTC
TRBV5-4,TRBD2,once,TRBJ2-2,CASSRGGNTGELFF,TGTGCCAGCAGCCGGGGGGGGAACACCGGGGAGCTGTTTTTT
TRBV19,.,.,TRBJ1-2,CASSSGREYGYTF,TGTGCCAGTAGTAGCGGAAGGGAGTATGGCTACACCTTC
TRBV10-3,TRBD2,.,TRBJ2-5,CAISESRASGQETQYF,TGTGCCATCAGTGAGTCGAGGGCTAGCGGTCAAGAGACCCAGTACTTC
TRBV27,TRBD2,.,TRBJ2-7,CASSPTTSGSLYEQYF,TGTGCCAGCAGTCCCACCACTAGCGGGAGTTTATACGAGCAGTACTTC
TRBV6-2/TRBV6-3,TRBD1,.,TRBJ1-2,CASSPGRGNYGYTF,TGTGCCAGCAGTCCCGGCAGGGGGAACTATGGCTACACCTTC
TRBV4-3,TRBD2,once,TRBJ2-6,CASSPGGGNVLTF,TGCGCCAGCAGCCCCGGGGGGGGCAACGTCCTGACTTTC
TRBV6-2/TRBV6-3,TRBD2,.,TRBJ2-2,CASSSPRGRGTGELFF,TGTGCCAGCAGTTCCCCCCGCGGGAGGGGAACCGGGGAGCTGTTTTTT
TRBV10-3,.,.,TRBJ2-7,CAISVEAGPYEQYF,TGTGCCATCAGTGTAGAAGCGGGCCCCTACGAGCAGTACTTC
TRBV24-1,.,.,TRBJ2-7,CATSDPGSSYEQYF,TGTGCCACCAGTGACCCCGGGAGCAGTTACGAGCAGTACTTC
TRBV25-1,TRBD2,few,TRBJ2-1,CASSALAGGPNEQFF,TGTGCCAGCAGTGCCCTAGCGGGAGGGCCGAATGAGCAGTTCTTC
TRBV20-1,.,.,TRBJ2-3,CSATVTQYF,TGCAGTGCTACGGTGACGCAGTATTTT
TRBV7-8,.,.,TRBJ2-5,CASSRGPGLGLYQETQYF,TGTGCCAGCAGCCGAGGCCCCGGACTGGGCCTGTACCAAGAGACCCAGTACTTC
TRBV11-3,.,few,TRBJ1-1,CASTPTDSNTEAFF,TGTGCCAGCACCCCGACAGATTCGAACACTGAAGCTTTCTTT
TRBV10-3,.,.,TRBJ1-1,CAIRIDRNTEAFF,TGTGCCATCAGAATCGACAGAAACACTGAAGCTTTCTTT
TRBV7-9,.,.,TRBJ1-1,CASSPPIRQNTEAFF,TGTGCCAGCAGCCCCCCAATAAGACAGAACACTGAAGCTTTCTTT
TRBV2,TRBD1,.,TRBJ2-5,CASSDGGQGQETQYF,TGTGCCAGCAGTGATGGGGGACAGGGCCAAGAGACCCAGTACTTC
TRBV14,TRBD1,.,TRBJ1-6,CASSARQGRNSPLHF,TGTGCCAGCAGCGCTAGACAGGGAAGAAATTCACCCCTCCACTTT
TRBV25-1,.,.,TRBJ1-4,CASSGSRGINEKLFF,TGTGCCAGCAGTGGGTCCAGGGGAATAAATGAAAAACTGTTTTTT
TRBV29-1,TRBD1,.,TRBJ1-4,CSVAGGGATNEKLFF,TGCAGCGTTGCAGGGGGAGGCGCAACTAATGAAAAACTGTTTTTT
TRBV30,TRBD2,.,TRBJ2-7,CAWSPRTSVGDEQYF,TGTGCCTGGAGTCCCCGGACTAGCGTGGGCGACGAGCAGTACTTC
TRBV14,TRBD1,.,TRBJ2-5,CASSQLPGQGKETQYF,TGTGCCAGCAGCCAACTCCCGGGACAGGGGAAAGAGACCCAGTACTTC
TRBV11-2,.,.,TRBJ1-2,CASSSPRAGGGYTF,TGTGCCAGCAGCTCCCCCCGGGCCGGGGGAGGCTACACCTTC